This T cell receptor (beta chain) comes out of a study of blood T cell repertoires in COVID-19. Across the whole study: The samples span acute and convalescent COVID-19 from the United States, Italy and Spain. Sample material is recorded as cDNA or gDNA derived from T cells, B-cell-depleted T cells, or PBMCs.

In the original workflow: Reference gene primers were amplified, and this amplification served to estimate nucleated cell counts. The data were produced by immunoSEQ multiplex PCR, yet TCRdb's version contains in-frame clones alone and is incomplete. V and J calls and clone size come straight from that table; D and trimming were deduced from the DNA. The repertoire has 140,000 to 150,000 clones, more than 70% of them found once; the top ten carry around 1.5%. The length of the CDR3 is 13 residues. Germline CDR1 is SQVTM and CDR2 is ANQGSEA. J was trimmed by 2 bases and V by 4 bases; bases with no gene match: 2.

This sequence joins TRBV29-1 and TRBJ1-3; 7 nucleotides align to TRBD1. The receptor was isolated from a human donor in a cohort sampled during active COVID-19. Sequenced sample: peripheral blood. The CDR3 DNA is TGCAGCGTTGGGGGACAGACTGGAAACACCATATATTTT. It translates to CSVGGQTGNTIYF.